This TCR beta chain was captured in a study of cytomegalovirus exposure and HLA in healthy donors. Study outcomes and limitations: An analysis done earlier found most TCR beta V segments productive about 87% or about 30% of the time. Among the sequence variants, a highly shared cluster was likely an artifact of sequencing.

This clone appeared once. The antigen remains unidentified. Germline V gives CDR1 SGHVS, CDR2 FQNEAQ. The CDR3 covers 16 residues. V lost 4 bases, J lost 4 bases, and 7 bases stayed unmatched. The primer mix had 60 Vbeta and 13 Jbeta primers. Some clones are missing from TCRdb's copy, which holds only in-frame ones; the method was immunoSEQ multiplex PCR. This table holds about 150,000 clones, 70% to 80% found once. The receptor was derived from a woman between 55 and 75 years old in good health and CMV-seropositive. The chain combines TRBV7-8 with TRBJ2-3, with 11 bases fitting TRBD2. Specimen: PBMCs. CDR3 loop: CASSSSSSGRPDTQYF. DNA of the CDR3: TGTGCCAGCAGCTCGAGTTCTAGCGGGAGGCCAGATACGCAGTATTTT.